This T cell receptor beta chain appears in the sequencing data of a study of molecular identifiers for immune sequencing clone quantification. TCRdb itself ran the PCR reads through MiXCR, one entry per CDR3 protein. Among more than 450,000 distinct CDR3 sequences listed, roughly 25% were seen once. The CDR3 is 16 amino acids. V was trimmed by 7 bases and J by 0 bases, leaving 16 bases between them. Germline values: CDR1 MDHEN, CDR2 SYDVKM. Of note for this clonotype: The conserved phenylalanine or tryptophan normally closing the CDR3 is absent here, so this likely arose from a read error.

This TCR was sampled from a human donor in good health. Some libraries in this study had Jurkat cell RNA spiked in. Source material: naive CD8+ T cells from blood, with Jurkat cell RNA spiked in. Subset of the sample: FACS-sorted CD8+CD4-CCR7+CD45RA+ naive T cells. The chain carries TRBV28 and TRBJ2-1; D unclear. The DNA of the CDR3 is TGTGCCAGCACCCCCTTAAGGGAAAGCTCCTACAATGAGCAGTTCATC. Amino acids: CASTPLRESSYNEQFI.